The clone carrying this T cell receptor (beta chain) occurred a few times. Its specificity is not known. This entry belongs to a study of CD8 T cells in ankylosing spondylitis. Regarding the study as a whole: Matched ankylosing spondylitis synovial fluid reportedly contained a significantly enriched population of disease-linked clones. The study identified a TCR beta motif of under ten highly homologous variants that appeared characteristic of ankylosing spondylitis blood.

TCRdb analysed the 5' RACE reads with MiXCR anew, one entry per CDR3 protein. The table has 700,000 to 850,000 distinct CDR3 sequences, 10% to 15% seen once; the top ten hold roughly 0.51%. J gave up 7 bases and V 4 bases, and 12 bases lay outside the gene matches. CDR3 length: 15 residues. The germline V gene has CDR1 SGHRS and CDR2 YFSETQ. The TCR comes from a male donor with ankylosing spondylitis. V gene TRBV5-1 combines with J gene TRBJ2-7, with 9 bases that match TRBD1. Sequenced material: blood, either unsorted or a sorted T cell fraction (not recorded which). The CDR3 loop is CASSALAGQGREQYF. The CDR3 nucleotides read TGCGCCAGCAGCGCTTTGGCCGGACAGGGGCGGGAGCAGTACTTC. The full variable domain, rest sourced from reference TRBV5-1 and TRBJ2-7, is KAGVTQTPRYLIKTRGQQVTLSCSPISGHRSVSWYQQTPGQGLQFLFEYFSETQRNKGNFPGRFSGRQFSNSRSEMNVSTLELGDSALYLCASSALAGQGREQYFGPGTRLTVT.